This T cell receptor beta chain appears in the sequencing data of a study of glioma-infiltrating T cells. This CDR3 has 14 amino acids. Germline assignment: CDR1 MNHEY and CDR2 SVGEGT. Using RNA template, CDR3s of TCR alpha and beta were amplified with iRepertoire arm-PCR. For one-step reverse transcription and amplification, 100-400 ng of tissue mRNA or PBMC total RNA was used. TCRdb re-called the multiplex PCR reads through MiXCR, storing one row per CDR3 protein. The sample contains 35,000 to 45,000 distinct CDR3 sequences, about 22% of which appear only once. V is TRBV6-2 or TRBV6-3 and J is TRBJ1-1; no reliable D call. The receptor was isolated from a human donor with low-grade glioma or glioblastoma, undergoing nonglioma brain surgery, or in good health (not recorded which). The sequenced sample consisted of glioma tissue, nonneoplastic brain tissue, or PBMCs (not recorded which). CDR3 residues: CVSSYSLVDGEAFF. In DNA form, the CDR3 reads TGTGTTAGCAGTTACTCTTTGGTGGACGGTGAAGCTTTCTTT.